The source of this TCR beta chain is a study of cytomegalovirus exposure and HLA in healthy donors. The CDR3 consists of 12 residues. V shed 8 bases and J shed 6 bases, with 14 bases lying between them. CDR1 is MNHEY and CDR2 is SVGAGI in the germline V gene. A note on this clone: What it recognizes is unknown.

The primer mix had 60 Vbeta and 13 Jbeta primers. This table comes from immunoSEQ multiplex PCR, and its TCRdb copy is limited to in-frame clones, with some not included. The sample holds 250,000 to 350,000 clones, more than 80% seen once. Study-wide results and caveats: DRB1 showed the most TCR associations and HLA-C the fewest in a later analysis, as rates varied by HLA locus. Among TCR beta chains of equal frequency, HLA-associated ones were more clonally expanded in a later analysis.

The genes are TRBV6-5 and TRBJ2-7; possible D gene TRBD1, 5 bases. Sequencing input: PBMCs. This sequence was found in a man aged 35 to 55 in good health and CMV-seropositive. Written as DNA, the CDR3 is TGTGCCAGCGGACAAGGGGAAGGCGAGCAGTACTTC. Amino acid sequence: CASGQGEGEQYF.